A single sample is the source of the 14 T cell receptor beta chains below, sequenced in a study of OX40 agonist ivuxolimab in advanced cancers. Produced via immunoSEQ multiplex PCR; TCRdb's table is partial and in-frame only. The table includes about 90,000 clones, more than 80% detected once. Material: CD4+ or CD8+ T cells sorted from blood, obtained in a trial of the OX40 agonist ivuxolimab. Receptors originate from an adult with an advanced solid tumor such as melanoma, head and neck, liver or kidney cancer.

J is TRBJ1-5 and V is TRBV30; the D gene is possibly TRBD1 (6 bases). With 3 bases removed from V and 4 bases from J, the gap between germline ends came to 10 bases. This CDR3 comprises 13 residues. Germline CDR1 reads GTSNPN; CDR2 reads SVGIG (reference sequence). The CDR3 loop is CAWRGAGNQPQHF. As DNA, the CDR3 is TGTGCCTGGAGGGGGGCCGGGAATCAGCCCCAGCATTTT. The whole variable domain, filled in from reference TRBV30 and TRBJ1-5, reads SQTIHQWPATLVQPVGSPLSLECTVEGTSNPNLYWYRQAAGRGLQLLFYSVGIGQISSEVPQNLSASRPQDRQFILSSKKLLLSDSGFYLCAWRGAGNQPQHFGDGTRLSIL.

CDR3 bases: TGTGCCAGCATCCGGGACGCTCAAGAGACCCAGTACTTC. Protein: CASIRDAQETQYF. The V and J genes are TRBV9 and TRBJ2-5; D possibly matches TRBD1 or TRBD2 (5 bases each). The CDR3 runs 13 residues. V dropped 6 bases and J dropped 2 bases, with 11 bases sitting between them. Germline V gives CDR1 SGDLS, CDR2 YYNGEE.

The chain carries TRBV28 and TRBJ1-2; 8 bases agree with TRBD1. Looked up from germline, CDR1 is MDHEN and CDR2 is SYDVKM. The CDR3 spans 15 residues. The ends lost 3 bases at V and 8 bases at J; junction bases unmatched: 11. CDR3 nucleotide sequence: TGTGCCAGCAGTTTCCCCCCCAGGGGGCGAAACGGCTACACCTTC. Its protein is CASSFPPRGRNGYTF.

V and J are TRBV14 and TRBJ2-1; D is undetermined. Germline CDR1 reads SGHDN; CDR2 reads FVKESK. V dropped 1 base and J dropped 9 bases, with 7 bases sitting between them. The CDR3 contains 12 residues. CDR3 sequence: CASSQGQTEQFF. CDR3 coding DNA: TGTGCCAGCAGCCAAGGTCAGACTGAGCAGTTCTTC.

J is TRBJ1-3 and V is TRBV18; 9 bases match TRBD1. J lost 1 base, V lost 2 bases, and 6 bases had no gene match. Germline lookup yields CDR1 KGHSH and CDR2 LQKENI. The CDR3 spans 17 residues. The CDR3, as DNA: TGTGCCAGCTCACCAAACAGGGGGCCTAATTCTGGAAACACCATATATTTT. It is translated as CASSPNRGPNSGNTIYF.

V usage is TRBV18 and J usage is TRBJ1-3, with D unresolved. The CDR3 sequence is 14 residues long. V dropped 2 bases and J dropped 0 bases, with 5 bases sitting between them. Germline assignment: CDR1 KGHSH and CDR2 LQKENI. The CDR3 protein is CASSPSSSGNTIYF. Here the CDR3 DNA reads TGTGCCAGCTCACCATCCAGCTCTGGAAACACCATATATTTT. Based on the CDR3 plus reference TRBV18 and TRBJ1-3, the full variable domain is NAGVMQNPRHLVRRRGQEARLRCSPMKGHSHVYWYRQLPEEGLKFMVYLQKENIIDESGMPKERFSAEFPKEGPSILRIQQVVRGDSAAYFCASSPSSSGNTIYFGEGSWLTVV.

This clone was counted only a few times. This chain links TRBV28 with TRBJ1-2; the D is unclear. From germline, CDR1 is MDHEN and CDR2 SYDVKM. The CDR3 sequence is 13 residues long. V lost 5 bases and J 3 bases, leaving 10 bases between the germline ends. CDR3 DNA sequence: TGTGCCAGCAGTCCCGGACTCGACTATGGCTACACCTTC. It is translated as CASSPGLDYGYTF.

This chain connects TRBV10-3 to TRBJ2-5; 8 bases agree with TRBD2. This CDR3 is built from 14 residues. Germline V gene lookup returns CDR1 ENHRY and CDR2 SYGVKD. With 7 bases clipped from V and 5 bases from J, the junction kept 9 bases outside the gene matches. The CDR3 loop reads CAINSGGRRETQYF. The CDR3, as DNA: TGTGCCATCAATTCAGGCGGGAGGAGGGAGACCCAGTACTTC.

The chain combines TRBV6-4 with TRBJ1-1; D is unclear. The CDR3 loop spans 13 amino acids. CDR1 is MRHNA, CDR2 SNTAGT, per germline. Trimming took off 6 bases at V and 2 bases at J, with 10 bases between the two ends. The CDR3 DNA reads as TGTGCCAGCAGGGATACAGAAAACACTGAAGCTTTCTTT. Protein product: CASRDTENTEAFF.

DNA for the CDR3: TGTGCCAGTAGTGCAACGACAGGGGTGGACGGCAATCAGCCCCAGCATTTT. Translating it yields CASSATTGVDGNQPQHF. The V call is TRBV19, the J call TRBJ1-5, with 8 bases lining up with TRBD1. This CDR3 region has 17 residues. Germline CDR1 LNHDA, CDR2 SQIVND (reference sequence). The junction had 11 bases not matched to a gene; V was cut back by 5 bases and J by 2 bases.

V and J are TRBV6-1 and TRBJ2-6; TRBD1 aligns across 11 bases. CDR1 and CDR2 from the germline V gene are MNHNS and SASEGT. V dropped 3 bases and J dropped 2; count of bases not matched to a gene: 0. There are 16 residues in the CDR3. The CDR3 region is CASSEGQGAGANVLTF. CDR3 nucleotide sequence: TGTGCCAGCAGTGAGGGACAGGGGGCTGGGGCCAACGTCCTGACTTTC.

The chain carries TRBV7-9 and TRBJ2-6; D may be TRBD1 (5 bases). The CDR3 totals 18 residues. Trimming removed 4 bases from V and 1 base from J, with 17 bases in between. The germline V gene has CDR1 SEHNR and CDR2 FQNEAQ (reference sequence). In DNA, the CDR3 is TGTGCCAGCAGCTCAAATGATAAGCAGGGATCTGGGGCCAACGTCCTGACTTTC. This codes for CASSSNDKQGSGANVLTF. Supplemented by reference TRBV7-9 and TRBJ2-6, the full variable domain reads DTGVSQNPRHKITKRGQNVTFRCDPISEHNRLYWYRQTLGQGPEFLTYFQNEAQLEKSRLLSDRFSAERPKGSFSTLEIQRTEQGDSAMYLCASSSNDKQGSGANVLTFGAGSRLTVL.

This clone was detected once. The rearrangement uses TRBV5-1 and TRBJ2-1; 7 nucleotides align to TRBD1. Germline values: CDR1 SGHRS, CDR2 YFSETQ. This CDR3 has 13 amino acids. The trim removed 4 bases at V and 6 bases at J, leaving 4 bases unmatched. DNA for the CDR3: TGCGCCAGCAGCACGACAGGGATCAATGAGCAGTTCTTC. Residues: CASSTTGINEQFF.

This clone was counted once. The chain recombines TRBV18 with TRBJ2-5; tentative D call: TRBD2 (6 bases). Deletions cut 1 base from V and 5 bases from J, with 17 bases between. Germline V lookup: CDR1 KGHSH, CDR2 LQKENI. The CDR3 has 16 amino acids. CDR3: CASSPRVVGLGETQYF. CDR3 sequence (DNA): TGTGCCAGCTCACCACGGGTTGTGGGACTGGGGGAGACCCAGTACTTC.